Described below is a single T cell receptor beta chain sequence and its context. This record comes from a study of blood T cell repertoires in COVID-19. Across the study: Samples came from the United States, Italy and Spain, spanning acute and convalescent COVID-19. T cells, B-cell-depleted T cells, or PBMCs provided the cDNA or gDNA that served as material.

Original methodology: Cell counts per sample came from amplifying reference gene primers. Only in-frame clones appear in the TCRdb table, and some are missing; sequencing was by immunoSEQ multiplex PCR. V and J calls and clone size follow that table, whereas D and trimming were derived from the DNA. The sample yields tens of thousands of clones, more than 60% seen once. The germline V gene has CDR1 MGHDK and CDR2 SYGVNS. The CDR3 loop spans 13 amino acids. V was pared by 6 bases and J by 5 bases, with 6 bases of the junction left unmatched. This clonotype originated in a woman aged 45-65 years with active or convalescent COVID-19. The rearrangement links TRBV25-1 to TRBJ2-7; 8 bases agree with TRBD1. Sequenced material: peripheral blood. CDR3 DNA: TGTGCCAGCAGCCGGACAGGGACCCACGAGCAGTACTTC. Translated, it gives CASSRTGTHEQYF.